This T cell receptor (beta chain) was captured by sequencing in a study of blood T cell repertoires in COVID-19. About the research overall: Sites in the United States, Italy and Spain provided acute and convalescent COVID-19 samples. From T cells, B-cell-depleted T cells, or PBMCs came the material, which was cDNA or gDNA.

Original processing notes: Counts of nucleated cells, estimated from reference gene primer amplification, were obtained. Sequencing used immunoSEQ multiplex PCR; TCRdb keeps in-frame clones, though not all of them. The V and J calls and clone size were taken over from that table, and D and trimming were inferred from the DNA. The sample includes more than 85,000 clones, 88% of them seen just once. The CDR3 length is 15 residues. V lost 2 bases to trimming and J lost 0 bases, with 11 bases between them. Germline V gene sequence: CDR1 KGHSH, CDR2 LQKENI. The chain joins TRBV18 to TRBJ2-7, with D perhaps matching TRBD1 (7 bases). Material: peripheral blood. The sequence was collected from a woman aged 50 to 65 with acute or convalescent COVID-19. For the CDR3, the DNA is TGTGCCAGCTCACCAGGAGGGGGCTACTCCTACGAGCAGTACTTC. Its translation: CASSPGGGYSYEQYF.